Following are 19 T cell receptor beta chains from one sample sequenced in a study of shared clonotypes between healthy human individuals. TCRdb keeps only in-frame clones here, not all; method: immunoSEQ multiplex PCR. This table has 740,000 or so clones, around 73% appearing once. The sequencing sample was made of memory CD4+ T cells sorted from blood. As to subset: CD45RA-negative fraction. The receptor source for this set is a woman younger than 45 in good health.

V and J are TRBV10-3 and TRBJ2-5; 7 nucleotides align to TRBD2. With 3 bases clipped from V and 2 bases from J, the junction kept 9 bases outside the gene matches. This CDR3 region has 16 residues. Germline values: CDR1 ENHRY, CDR2 SYGVKD. CDR3 sequence reads: CAISDLWAGVQETQYF. DNA for the CDR3: TGTGCCATCAGTGACCTGTGGGCGGGAGTTCAAGAGACCCAGTACTTC.

The chain joins TRBV29-1 to TRBJ2-4, with a tentative D call TRBD1 (5 bases). Germline V CDR1 and CDR2: SQVTM, ANQGSEA. Trimming stripped 1 base from V and 9 bases from J, with 16 bases between. This CDR3 contains 14 residues. CDR3 bases: TGCAGCGTTGAAGCATCTTTCCAGGGAAGCATTCAGTACTTC. This gives the protein CSVEASFQGSIQYF. Full variable domain (rest looked up from reference TRBV29-1 and TRBJ2-4): SAVISQKPSRDICQRGTSLTIQCQVDSQVTMMFWYRQQPGQSLTLIATANQGSEATYESGFVIDKFPISRPNLTFSTLTVSNMSPEDSSIYLCSVEASFQGSIQYFGAGTRLSVL.

This chain links TRBV11-1 with TRBJ2-5, with 9 bases identical to TRBD1. The CDR3 runs 14 residues. The ends lost 5 bases at V and 5 bases at J; junction bases unmatched: 6. Per germline, CDR1 SGHAT and CDR2 FQDESV (reference sequence). In DNA, the CDR3 is TGTGCCAGCAGCCTACAGGGGGCGGTGGAGACCCAGTACTTC. Translation: CASSLQGAVETQYF. Using reference TRBV11-1 and TRBJ2-5 for the parts outside the CDR3, the full variable domain is EAEVAQSPRYKITEKSQAVAFWCDPISGHATLYWYRQILGQGPELLVQFQDESVVDDSQLPKDRFSAERLKGVDSTLKIQPAELGDSAMYLCASSLQGAVETQYFGPGTRLLVL.

The V gene is TRBV19, the J gene TRBJ2-7; 13 bases align to TRBD2. CDR1 is LNHDA, CDR2 SQIVND, per germline (reference sequence). V lost 0 bases to trimming and J lost 2 bases; unmatched junction nucleotides: 10. This CDR3 spans 19 amino acids. The CDR3 DNA follows: TGTGCCAGTAGTATAGAAGGCGGGACTAGCGGGACTGGGACCTACGAGCAGTACTTC. Residues: CASSIEGGTSGTGTYEQYF.

This rearrangement joins TRBV2 to TRBJ1-3; TRBD1 matches at 8 bases. J gave up 4 bases and V 5 bases, and 4 bases lay outside the gene matches. There are 14 residues in the CDR3. Per the germline V gene, CDR1 is SNHLY and CDR2 is FYNNEI. The CDR3 sequence: CASSPTGVGNTIYF. CDR3 DNA sequence: TGTGCCAGCAGTCCGACAGGGGTGGGAAACACCATATATTTT.

This clone appeared many times. The chain links TRBV5-1 to TRBJ2-7; 10 bases agree with TRBD2. The CDR3 is made up of 15 amino acids. V was pared by 5 bases and J by 5 bases, with 10 bases of the junction left unmatched. From germline, CDR1 is SGHRS and CDR2 YFSETQ. The CDR3 loop reads CASRETGSGRNEQYF. As DNA, the CDR3 is TGCGCCAGCAGGGAGACTGGTAGCGGGAGGAACGAGCAGTACTTC.

The chain links TRBV5-1 to TRBJ2-6; D gene unclear. The CDR3 consists of 18 residues. Trimming took 4 bases from V and 0 from J, leaving 17 bases between them. Germline loops: CDR1 SGHRS, CDR2 YFSETQ. In DNA form, the CDR3 reads TGCGCCAGCAGCCCCTACTCAACACAAGGCTCTGGGGCCAACGTCCTGACTTTC. It codes for CASSPYSTQGSGANVLTF.

The CDR3 protein is CASSLRGQQETQYF. CDR3 sequence (DNA): TGTGCCAGCAGCTTGAGGGGCCAGCAAGAGACCCAGTACTTC. This sequence joins TRBV5-5 and TRBJ2-5; tentative D call: TRBD1 (5 bases). Germline lookup yields CDR1 SGHKS and CDR2 YYEKEE (reference sequence). The CDR3 is 14 amino acids. Trimming took off 1 base at V and 2 bases at J, with 9 bases between the two ends.

The V call is TRBV19, the J call TRBJ1-2; the D is unclear. This CDR3 has 14 residues. Per germline, CDR1 LNHDA and CDR2 SQIVND (reference sequence). V was cut by 4 bases and J by 1 base, with 10 bases left in between. The CDR3 region is CASSTDRLNYGYTF. For the CDR3, the DNA is TGTGCCAGTAGTACCGACCGGCTTAACTATGGCTACACCTTC.

The chain carries TRBV19 and TRBJ2-1, with TRBD1 matching 8 bases. This CDR3 is built from 16 residues. With V trimmed by 6 bases and J by 6 bases, 13 bases remained unmatched. Germline assignment: CDR1 LNHDA and CDR2 SQIVND (reference sequence). CDR3 coding DNA: TGTGCCAGTAGACCTAATACAGGGGGTTTTGGCAATGAGCAGTTCTTC. Protein product: CASRPNTGGFGNEQFF.

The chain is built from TRBV6-6 and TRBJ1-5; possible D gene TRBD1, 5 bases. The length of the CDR3 is 13 residues. Germline V gene data show CDR1 as MNHNY and CDR2 as SVGAGI (reference sequence). V was shortened by 6 bases and J by 5 bases, with 11 bases between the two germline ends. The CDR3 bases are TGTGCCAGCAGCCACGAGGGGTATCAGCCCCAGCATTTT. This gives the protein CASSHEGYQPQHF.

The CDR3 nucleotides read TGCAGCGTTGATCCGACAGCCGGGGGCTACGAGCAGTACTTC. It specifies CSVDPTAGGYEQYF. V and J are TRBV29-1 and TRBJ2-7, with D maybe TRBD2 (6 bases). The CDR3 is 14 residues long. Germline V gene sequence: CDR1 SQVTM, CDR2 ANQGSEA. Trimming left V 3 bases short and J 3 bases short, with 15 bases between.

This chain uses TRBV5-1 with TRBJ2-3; 11 positions match TRBD1. The CDR3 totals 17 residues. The germline gives CDR1 SGHRS, CDR2 YFSETQ. V shed 4 bases, J shed 4 bases, and the junction held 11 bases outside the gene matches. DNA of the CDR3: TGCGCCAGCAGCATGGGACAGGGGGTTGGTGTTGCAGATACGCAGTATTTT. Amino acids: CASSMGQGVGVADTQYF. Full variable domain (remainder filled in from reference TRBV5-1 and TRBJ2-3): KAGVTQTPRYLIKTRGQQVTLSCSPISGHRSVSWYQQTPGQGLQFLFEYFSETQRNKGNFPGRFSGRQFSNSRSEMNVSTLELGDSALYLCASSMGQGVGVADTQYFGPGTRLTVL.

The V call is TRBV4-1, the J call TRBJ2-2; 9 nucleotides line up with TRBD1. The trim removed 4 bases at V and 5 bases at J, leaving 8 bases unmatched. The CDR3 spans 16 residues. The germline CDR1 and CDR2 sequences are MGHRA and YSYEKL. CDR3 DNA sequence: TGCGCCAGCAGCCCCAACCCGGGACAGGGAACCGGGGAGCTGTTTTTT. Protein sequence: CASSPNPGQGTGELFF.

This chain uses TRBV28 with TRBJ2-7, with D perhaps matching TRBD1 (5 bases). Germline V gene data show CDR1 as MDHEN and CDR2 as SYDVKM. The V end lost 5 bases, the J end lost 2 bases, and 13 bases lay between the germline ends. The CDR3 covers 14 residues. The CDR3 loop is CASSPHRFPYEQYF. In nucleotides, the CDR3 is TGTGCCAGCAGTCCGCACAGGTTCCCCTACGAGCAGTACTTC. The variable domain in full, completed from reference TRBV28 and TRBJ2-7, reads DVKVTQSSRYLVKRTGEKVFLECVQDMDHENMFWYRQDPGLGLRLIYFSYDVKMKEKGDIPEGYSVSREKKERFSLILESASTNQTSMYLCASSPHRFPYEQYFGPGTRLTVT.

The chain has TRBV21-1 and TRBJ2-2; the DNA was not compared with TRBD2, the D call given in the table. TRBV21-1 is labeled a pseudogene. The CDR3 consists of 17 residues. CDR3 residues: CASSKDGLAGHTGELFF. The CDR3 DNA is TGTGCCAGCAGCAAAGACGGACTAGCGGGACACACCGGGGAGCTGTTTTTT.

Concerning this clone itself: The identical CDR3 is also encoded by other nucleotide sequences in the sample. V usage is TRBV5-1 and J usage is TRBJ2-1, with TRBD1 matching over 9 bases. Germline CDR1 SGHRS, CDR2 YFSETQ. CDR3 length equals 15 residues. The ends lost 4 bases at V and 6 bases at J; junction bases unmatched: 8. The CDR3 loop is CASSLGDRDGNEQFF. The CDR3 DNA reads as TGCGCCAGCAGCCTGGGGGACAGGGACGGCAATGAGCAGTTCTTC.

The count of this clone is one. This chain connects TRBV29-1 to TRBJ1-4, with D possibly being TRBD1 (5 bases). V was cut by 4 bases and J by 5 bases, with 11 bases left in between. The CDR3 has 13 amino acids. CDR1 is SQVTM and CDR2 is ANQGSEA in the germline V gene. In DNA, the CDR3 is TGCAGCGTTGTAAGTTCAGGGAATGAAAAACTGTTTTTT. This codes for CSVVSSGNEKLFF. The variable domain in full, completed from reference TRBV29-1 and TRBJ1-4, reads SAVISQKPSRDICQRGTSLTIQCQVDSQVTMMFWYRQQPGQSLTLIATANQGSEATYESGFVIDKFPISRPNLTFSTLTVSNMSPEDSSIYLCSVVSSGNEKLFFGSGTQLSVL.

This chain uses TRBV30 with TRBJ1-2; D uncertain. CDR1 is GTSNPN, CDR2 SVGIG, per germline (reference sequence). Trimming shortened V by 2 bases and J by 4 bases, and 8 bases separated the two germline ends. The CDR3 consists of 12 residues. CDR3 region: CAWSRLLYGYTF. Here the CDR3 DNA reads TGTGCCTGGAGTCGGCTGCTCTATGGCTACACCTTC.